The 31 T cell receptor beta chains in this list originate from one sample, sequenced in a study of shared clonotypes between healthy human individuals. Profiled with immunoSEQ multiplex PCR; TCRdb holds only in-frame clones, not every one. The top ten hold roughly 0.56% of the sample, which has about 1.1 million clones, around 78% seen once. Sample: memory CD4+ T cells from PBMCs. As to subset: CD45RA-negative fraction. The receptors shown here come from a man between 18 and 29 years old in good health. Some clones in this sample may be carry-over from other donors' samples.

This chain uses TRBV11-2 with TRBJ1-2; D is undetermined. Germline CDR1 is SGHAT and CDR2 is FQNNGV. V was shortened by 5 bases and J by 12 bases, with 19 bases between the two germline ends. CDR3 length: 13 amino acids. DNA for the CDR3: TGTGCCAGCAGCCTATCCTCCCTCGACGGGAACACCTTC. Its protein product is CASSLSSLDGNTF.

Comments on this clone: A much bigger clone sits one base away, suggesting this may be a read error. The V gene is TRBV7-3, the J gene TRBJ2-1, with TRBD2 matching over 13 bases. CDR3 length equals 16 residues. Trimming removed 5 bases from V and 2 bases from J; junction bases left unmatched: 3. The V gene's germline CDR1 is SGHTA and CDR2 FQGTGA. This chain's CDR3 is CASSPGTSGAYNEQFF. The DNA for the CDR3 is TGTGCCAGCAGCCCCGGGACTAGCGGGGCCTACAATGAGCAGTTCTTC.

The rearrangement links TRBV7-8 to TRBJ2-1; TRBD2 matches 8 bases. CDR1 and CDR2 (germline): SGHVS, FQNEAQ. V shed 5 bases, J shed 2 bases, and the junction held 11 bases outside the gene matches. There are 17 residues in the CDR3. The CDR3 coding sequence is TGTGCCAGCAGCCCCGGACGCGGGACTAGGGCCTACAATGAGCAGTTCTTC. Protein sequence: CASSPGRGTRAYNEQFF.

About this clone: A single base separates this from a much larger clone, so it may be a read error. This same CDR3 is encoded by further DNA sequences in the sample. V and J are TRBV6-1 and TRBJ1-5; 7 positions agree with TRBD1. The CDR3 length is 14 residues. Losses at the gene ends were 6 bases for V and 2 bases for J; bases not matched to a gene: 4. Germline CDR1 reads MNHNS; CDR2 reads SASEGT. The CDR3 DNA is TGTGCCAGCAGCGGAACAGGGGGCAATCAGCCCCAGCATTTT. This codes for CASSGTGGNQPQHF.

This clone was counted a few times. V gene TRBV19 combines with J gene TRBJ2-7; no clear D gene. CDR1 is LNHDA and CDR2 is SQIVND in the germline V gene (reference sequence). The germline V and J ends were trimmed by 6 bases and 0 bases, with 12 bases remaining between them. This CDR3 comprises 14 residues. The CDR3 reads CASRSAASSYEQYF. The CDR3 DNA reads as TGTGCCAGTAGATCGGCCGCTAGCTCCTACGAGCAGTACTTC.

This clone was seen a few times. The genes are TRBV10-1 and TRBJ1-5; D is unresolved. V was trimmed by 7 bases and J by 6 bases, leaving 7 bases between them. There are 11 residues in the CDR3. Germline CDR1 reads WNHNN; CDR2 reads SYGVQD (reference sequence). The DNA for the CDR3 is TGCGCCAGCACTGGGATTCAGCCCCAGCATTTT. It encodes CASTGIQPQHF.

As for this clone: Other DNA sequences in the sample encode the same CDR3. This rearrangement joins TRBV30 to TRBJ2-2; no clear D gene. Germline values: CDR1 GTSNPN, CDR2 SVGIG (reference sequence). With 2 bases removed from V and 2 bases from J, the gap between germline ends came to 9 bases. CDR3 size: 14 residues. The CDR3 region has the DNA TGTGCCTGGAGTCTCGGACCAAACACCGGGGAGCTGTTTTTT. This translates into CAWSLGPNTGELFF.

The DNA for the CDR3 is TGTGCCAGCAGCTTGACGGTAGAGATGCTAGGGGGCGGCTACGAGCAGTACTTC. It specifies CASSLTVEMLGGGYEQYF. The chain links TRBV7-9 to TRBJ2-7; 7 bases are a match to TRBD1. J was trimmed by 3 bases and V by 3 bases; bases with no gene match: 17. CDR3 length: 18 amino acids. The germline CDR1 and CDR2 sequences are SEHNR and FQNEAQ (reference sequence).

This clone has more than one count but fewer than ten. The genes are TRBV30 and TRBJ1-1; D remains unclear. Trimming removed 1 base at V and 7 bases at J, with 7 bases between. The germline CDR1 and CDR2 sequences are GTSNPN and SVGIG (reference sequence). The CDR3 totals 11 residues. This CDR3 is CAWSATFEAFF. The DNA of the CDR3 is TGTGCCTGGAGTGCCACCTTTGAAGCTTTCTTT.

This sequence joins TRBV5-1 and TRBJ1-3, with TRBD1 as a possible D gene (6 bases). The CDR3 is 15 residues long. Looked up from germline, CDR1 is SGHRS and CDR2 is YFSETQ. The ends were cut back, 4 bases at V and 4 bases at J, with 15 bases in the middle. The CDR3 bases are TGCGCCAGCAGCCCAAAAACAGGACAGGGAAACACCATATATTTT. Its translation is CASSPKTGQGNTIYF.

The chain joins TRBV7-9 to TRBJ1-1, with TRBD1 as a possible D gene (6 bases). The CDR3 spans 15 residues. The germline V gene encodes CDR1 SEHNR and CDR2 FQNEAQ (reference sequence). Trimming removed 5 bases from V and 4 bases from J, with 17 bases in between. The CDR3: CASSRTAKGGTEAFF. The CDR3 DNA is TGTGCCAGCAGCCGAACCGCTAAGGGGGGCACTGAAGCTTTCTTT. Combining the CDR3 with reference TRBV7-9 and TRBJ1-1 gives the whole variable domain DTGVSQNPRHKITKRGQNVTFRCDPISEHNRLYWYRQTLGQGPEFLTYFQNEAQLEKSRLLSDRFSAERPKGSFSTLEIQRTEQGDSAMYLCASSRTAKGGTEAFFGQGTRLTVV.

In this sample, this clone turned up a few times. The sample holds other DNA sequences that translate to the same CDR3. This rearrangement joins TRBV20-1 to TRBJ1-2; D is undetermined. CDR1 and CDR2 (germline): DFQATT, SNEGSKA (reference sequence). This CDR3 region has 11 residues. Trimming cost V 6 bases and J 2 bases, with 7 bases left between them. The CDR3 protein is CSAKGNYGYTF. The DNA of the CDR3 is TGCAGTGCAAAAGGGAACTATGGCTACACCTTC.

In DNA form, the CDR3 reads TGTGCCAGCAGCTTGGGACTAGCTGCGGCCCAGTACTTC. This sequence encodes CASSLGLAAAQYF. The rearrangement joins TRBV7-2 to TRBJ2-5; 9 bases align to TRBD2. The trim removed 3 bases at V and 9 bases at J, leaving 5 bases unmatched. The germline gives CDR1 SGHTA, CDR2 FQGNSA. The CDR3 runs 13 residues.

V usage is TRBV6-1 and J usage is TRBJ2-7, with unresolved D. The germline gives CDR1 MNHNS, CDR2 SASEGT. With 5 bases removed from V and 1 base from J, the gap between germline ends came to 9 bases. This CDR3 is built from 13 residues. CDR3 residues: CASSLLGSYEQYF. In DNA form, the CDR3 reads TGTGCCAGCAGTCTATTGGGATCCTACGAGCAGTACTTC.

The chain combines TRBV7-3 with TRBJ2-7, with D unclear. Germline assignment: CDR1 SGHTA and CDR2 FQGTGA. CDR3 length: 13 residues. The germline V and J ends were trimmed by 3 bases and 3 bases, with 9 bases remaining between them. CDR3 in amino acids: CASSFDRNYEQYF. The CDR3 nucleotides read TGTGCCAGCAGCTTTGATAGGAACTACGAGCAGTACTTC. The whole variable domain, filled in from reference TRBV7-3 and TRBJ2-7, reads GAGVSQTPSNKVTEKGKYVELRCDPISGHTALYWYRQSLGQGPEFLIYFQGTGAADDSGLPNDRFFAVRPEGSVSTLKIQRTERGDSAVYLCASSFDRNYEQYFGPGTRLTVT.

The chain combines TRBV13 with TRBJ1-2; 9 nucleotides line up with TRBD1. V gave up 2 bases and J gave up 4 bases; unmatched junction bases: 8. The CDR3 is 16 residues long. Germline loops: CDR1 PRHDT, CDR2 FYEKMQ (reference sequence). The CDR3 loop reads CASSLTRTGAGYGYTF. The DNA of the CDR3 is TGTGCCAGCAGCTTAACAAGGACAGGGGCTGGCTATGGCTACACCTTC.

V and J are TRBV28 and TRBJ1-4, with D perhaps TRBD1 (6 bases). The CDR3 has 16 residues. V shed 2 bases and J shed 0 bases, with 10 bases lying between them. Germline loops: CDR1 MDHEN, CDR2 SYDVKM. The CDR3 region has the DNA TGTGCCAGCAGTTTAGGGGGGGCTCCAACTAATGAAAAACTGTTTTTT. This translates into CASSLGGAPTNEKLFF.

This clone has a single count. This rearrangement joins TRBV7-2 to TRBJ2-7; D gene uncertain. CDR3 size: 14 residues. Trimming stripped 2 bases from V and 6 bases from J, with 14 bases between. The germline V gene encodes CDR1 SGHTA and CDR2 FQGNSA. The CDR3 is CASSLTQVQAEQYF. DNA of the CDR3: TGTGCCAGCAGCTTAACCCAGGTCCAGGCCGAGCAGTACTTC.

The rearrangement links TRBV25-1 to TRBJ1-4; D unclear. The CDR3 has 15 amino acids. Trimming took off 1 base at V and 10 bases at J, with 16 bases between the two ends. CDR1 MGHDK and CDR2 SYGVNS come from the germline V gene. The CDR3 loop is CASSESSVGEGKLFF. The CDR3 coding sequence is TGTGCCAGCAGTGAATCGAGTGTCGGGGAAGGAAAACTGTTTTTT.

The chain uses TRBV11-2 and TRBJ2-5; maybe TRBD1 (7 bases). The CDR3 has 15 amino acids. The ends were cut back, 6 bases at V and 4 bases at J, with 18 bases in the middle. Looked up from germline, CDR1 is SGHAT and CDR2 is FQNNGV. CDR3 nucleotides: TGTGCCAGCAGTCCAGGGGGGAGAGGCCCAGAGACCCAGTACTTC. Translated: CASSPGGRGPETQYF. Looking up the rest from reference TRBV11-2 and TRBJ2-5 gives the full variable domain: EAGVAQSPRYKIIEKRQSVAFWCNPISGHATLYWYQQILGQGPKLLIQFQNNGVVDDSQLPKDRFSAERLKGVDSTLKIQPAKLEDSAVYLCASSPGGRGPETQYFGPGTRLLVL.

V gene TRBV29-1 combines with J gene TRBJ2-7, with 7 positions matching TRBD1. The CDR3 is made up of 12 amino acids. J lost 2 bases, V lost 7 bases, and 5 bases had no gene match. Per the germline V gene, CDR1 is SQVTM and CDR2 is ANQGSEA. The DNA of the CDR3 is TGCAGCGCCCAAGGACAGGCCTACGAGCAGTACTTC. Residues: CSAQGQAYEQYF.

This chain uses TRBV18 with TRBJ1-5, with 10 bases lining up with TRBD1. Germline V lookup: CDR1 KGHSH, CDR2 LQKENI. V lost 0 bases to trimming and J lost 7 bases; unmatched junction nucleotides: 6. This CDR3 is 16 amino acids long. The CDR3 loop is CASSPPGTGVTQPQHF. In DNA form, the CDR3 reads TGTGCCAGCTCACCACCGGGGACAGGGGTTACCCAGCCCCAGCATTTT.

CDR3 coding DNA: TGTGCCAGCAGCGCAGGGATCGCGCTAGCGGTTAACTCCTACGAGCAGTACTTC. Its protein is CASSAGIALAVNSYEQYF. V is TRBV5-8 and J is TRBJ2-7; 7 bases map to TRBD2. The CDR3 length is 18 residues. CDR1 SGHTS and CDR2 YDEGEE come from the germline V gene. J was trimmed by 0 bases and V by 4 bases; bases with no gene match: 16.

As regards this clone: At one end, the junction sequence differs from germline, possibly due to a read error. Here the CDR3 reads CASSQDHGPENGKLFF. CDR3 in DNA: TGCGCCAGCAGCCAAGATCACGGCCCGGAAAATGGAAAACTGTTTTTT. The chain links TRBV4-1 to TRBJ1-4; D unresolved. The CDR3 runs to 16 residues. From germline, CDR1 is MGHRA and CDR2 YSYEKL.

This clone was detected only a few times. The CDR3 bases are TGCGCCAGCAGCAGAGAAGGACTAGCGGGAGGGCGCACCGGGGAGCTGTTTTTT. Translating gives CASSREGLAGGRTGELFF. The chain carries TRBV5-1 and TRBJ2-2, with 15 bases identical to TRBD2. V shed 4 bases, J shed 4 bases, and the junction held 8 bases outside the gene matches. CDR3 size: 18 residues. The germline gives CDR1 SGHRS, CDR2 YFSETQ.

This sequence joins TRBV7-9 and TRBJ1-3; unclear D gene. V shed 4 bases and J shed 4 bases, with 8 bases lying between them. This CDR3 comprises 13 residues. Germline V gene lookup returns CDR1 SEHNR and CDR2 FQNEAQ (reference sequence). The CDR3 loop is CASSWTQGNTIYF. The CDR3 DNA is TGTGCCAGCAGCTGGACCCAGGGAAACACCATATATTTT.

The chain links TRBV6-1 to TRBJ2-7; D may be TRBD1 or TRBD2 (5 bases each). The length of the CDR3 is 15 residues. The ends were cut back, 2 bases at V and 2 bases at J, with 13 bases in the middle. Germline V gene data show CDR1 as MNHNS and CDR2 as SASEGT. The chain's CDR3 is CASSESGQRPYEQYF. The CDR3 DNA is TGTGCCAGCAGTGAATCGGGGCAGCGACCCTACGAGCAGTACTTC.

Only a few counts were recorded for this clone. Here the CDR3 reads CASSQKVAGANVLTF. CDR3 nucleotides: TGTGCCAGCAGCCAGAAAGTAGCTGGGGCCAACGTCCTGACTTTC. The gene calls are TRBV7-9 and TRBJ2-6, with D unclear. This CDR3 spans 15 amino acids. With 5 bases removed from V and 2 bases from J, the gap between germline ends came to 10 bases. Germline V gene data show CDR1 as SEHNR and CDR2 as FQNEAQ (reference sequence).

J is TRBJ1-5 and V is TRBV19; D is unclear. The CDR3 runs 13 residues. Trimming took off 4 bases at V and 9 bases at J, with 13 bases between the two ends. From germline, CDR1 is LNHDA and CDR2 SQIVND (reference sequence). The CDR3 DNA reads TGTGCCAGTAGTAGAGAAACCGCGAGGCCCCAGCATTTT. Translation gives CASSRETARPQHF.

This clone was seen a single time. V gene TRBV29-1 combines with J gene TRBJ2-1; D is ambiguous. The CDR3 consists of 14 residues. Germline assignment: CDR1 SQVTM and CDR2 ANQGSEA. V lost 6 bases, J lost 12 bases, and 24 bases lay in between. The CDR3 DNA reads TGCAGCGTCCCGTTATGGCAGGACCTTCGTGGGCAGTTCTTC. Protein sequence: CSVPLWQDLRGQFF.

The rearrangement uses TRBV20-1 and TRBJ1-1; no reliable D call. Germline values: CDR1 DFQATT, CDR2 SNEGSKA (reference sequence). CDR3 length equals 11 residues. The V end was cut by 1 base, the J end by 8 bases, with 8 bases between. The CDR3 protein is CSARAYNEAFF. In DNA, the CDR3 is TGCAGTGCTAGAGCCTACAACGAAGCTTTCTTT.